This T cell receptor beta chain comes out of a study of CD8+CD57+ T cells in acquired aplastic anemia. Study at large: The sorted CD4+ and CD8+ cells yielded an average around 3.2 ug of DNA. Overall study results and limits: The CD8+ Simpson's diversity of patients and controls was not significantly different. There were 25 to 35 CD8+ CDR3 sequences that occurred in both patients and controls.

As to this clonotype: Its antigen remains unidentified.

The CDR3 runs to 16 residues. V lost 5 bases and J lost 4, with 18 bases in between. Germline lookup yields CDR1 LNHDA and CDR2 SQIVND (reference sequence). Genomic DNA provided the template from which TCR beta VDJ and CDR3 profiles were obtained. Each CDR3 protein gets one entry after TCRdb re-called the reads with MiXCR. The sample carries some 160,000 distinct CDR3 sequences, 48% recorded once. CD8+CD57+ cell expansion had been shown by flow cytometry in patients chosen for sequencing. By the time of blood sampling, patients had still received no therapy. Material: sorted CD4+, CD8+, or CD8+CD57+ T cells (not recorded which) from PBMCs. V usage is TRBV19 and J usage is TRBJ1-5, with D tentatively TRBD1 (5 bases). The TCR sequence derives from a human donor with aplastic anemia. The DNA of the CDR3 is TGTGCCAGTAGTCGAGCCGGGACCGCCCCAAATCAGCCCCAGCATTTT. Translated: CASSRAGTAPNQPQHF.